Shown below are 18 T cell receptor beta chains from a single sample sequenced in a study of blood T cell repertoires in COVID-19 (dated by TCRdb to the early 2020s). Receptor amplification or capture employed the immunoSEQ multiplex PCR assay. TCRdb's version of the immuneACCESS table is confined to in-frame rearrangements and falls short of the full clone set. An unresolved V gene accounts for under half of the shortfall where checked; the remainder is of unknown origin. This sample comprises over 150,000 clones, less than 90% of them detected only once. The top ten hold roughly 15% of the sample. The material sequenced was peripheral blood. The receptors here all came from a man between 18 and 29 years old with active or convalescent COVID-19.

The sample holds one count of this clone. This chain links TRBV19 with TRBJ2-3; 14 nucleotides match TRBD2. The CDR3 sequence is 12 residues long. Per the germline V gene, CDR1 is LNHDA and CDR2 is SQIVND (reference sequence). The CDR3 spells CGTSGGTDTQYF. Written as DNA, the CDR3 is TGTGGGACTAGCGGGGGGACAGATACGCAGTATTTT.

This chain links TRBV29-1 with TRBJ1-4; 7 bases align to TRBD1. Germline CDR1 SQVTM, CDR2 ANQGSEA. The CDR3 covers 15 residues. The ends lost 6 bases at V and 0 bases at J; junction bases unmatched: 7. CDR3 loop: CSVEGTDATNEKLFF. CDR3 nucleotides: TGCAGCGTCGAGGGGACAGACGCAACTAATGAAAAACTGTTTTTT.

This clone has more than one count but fewer than ten. The V call is TRBV6-5, the J call TRBJ1-3; TRBD1 might be the D (5 bases). Trimming shortened V by 6 bases and J by 0 bases, and 12 bases separated the two germline ends. The CDR3 totals 15 residues. In germline, CDR1 is MNHEY, CDR2 SVGAGI. The CDR3 coding sequence is TGTGCCAGCAGCTGGCAGGGCCTCTCTGGAAACACCATATATTTT. It specifies CASSWQGLSGNTIYF.

The rearrangement uses TRBV7-2 and TRBJ1-3; 7 bases are a match to TRBD1. CDR3 length equals 16 residues. With 4 bases clipped from V and 0 bases from J, the junction kept 6 bases outside the gene matches. CDR1 is SGHTA, CDR2 FQGNSA, per germline. The CDR3 here is CASSSRGTVSGNTIYF. CDR3 DNA sequence: TGTGCCAGCAGCTCACGTGGGACAGTCTCTGGAAACACCATATATTTT.

The CDR3 bases are TGTGCCAGCTCACCAGACAGTCTCCTTGGTCCGTACTTC. As protein: CASSPDSLLGPYF. V and J are TRBV18 and TRBJ2-7, with a tentative D call TRBD1 (5 bases). Germline loops: CDR1 KGHSH, CDR2 LQKENI. This CDR3 comprises 13 residues. The V end lost 2 bases, the J end lost 12 bases, and 17 bases lay between the germline ends.

This sequence joins TRBV27 and TRBJ2-2; 12 nucleotides agree with TRBD2. The ends lost 5 bases at V and 6 bases at J; junction bases unmatched: 4. CDR1 MNHEY and CDR2 SMNVEV come from the germline V gene (reference sequence). This CDR3 spans 15 amino acids. The DNA of the CDR3 is TGTGCCAGCAGTAAAGGACTAGCGGGACCCGGGGAGCTGTTTTTT. Translated, it gives CASSKGLAGPGELFF.

The V and J genes are TRBV28 and TRBJ2-1, with D uncertain. The CDR3 has 14 amino acids. V was trimmed by 7 bases and J by 8 bases, leaving 18 bases between them. Per the germline V gene, CDR1 is MDHEN and CDR2 is SYDVKM. The DNA of the CDR3 is TGTGCCAGCAACCCCCCTCCGCCAGGCTATGAGCAGTTCTTC. As protein: CASNPPPPGYEQFF. The variable domain in full, completed from reference TRBV28 and TRBJ2-1, reads DVKVTQSSRYLVKRTGEKVFLECVQDMDHENMFWYRQDPGLGLRLIYFSYDVKMKEKGDIPEGYSVSREKKERFSLILESASTNQTSMYLCASNPPPPGYEQFFGPGTRLTVL.

The rearrangement links TRBV11-3 to TRBJ2-1; 14 bases align to TRBD2. CDR3 size: 18 residues. Germline trimming cut 5 bases from V and 3 bases from J; bases unmatched to any gene: 9. Germline loops: CDR1 SGHNT, CDR2 YENEEA. CDR3 bases: TGTGCCAGCAGCCCGGGGACTAGCGGGAGAAAAAGCTACAATGAGCAGTTCTTC. This encodes CASSPGTSGRKSYNEQFF. The complete variable domain, with remaining parts taken from reference TRBV11-3 and TRBJ2-1, reads EAGVVQSPRYKIIEKKQPVAFWCNPISGHNTLYWYLQNLGQGPELLIRYENEEAVDDSQLPKDRFSAERLKGVDSTLKIQPAELGDSAVYLCASSPGTSGRKSYNEQFFGPGTRLTVL.

This rearrangement joins TRBV3-1 (or the pseudogene TRBV3-2) to TRBJ2-1; possibly TRBD1 for D (6 bases). In germline, CDR1 is LGHDT, CDR2 YNNKEL (reference sequence). The V end lost 4 bases, the J end lost 8 bases, and 9 bases lay between the germline ends. The CDR3 consists of 12 residues. The CDR3 is CASSPGEYEQFF. The CDR3 DNA is TGTGCCAGCAGCCCAGGGGAGTATGAGCAGTTCTTC.

This chain uses TRBV6-5 with TRBJ2-7; TRBD2 is a possible D gene (6 bases). Germline CDR1 and CDR2: MNHEY and SVGAGI. The CDR3 is 15 amino acids. The V end was cut by 0 bases, the J end by 5 bases, with 14 bases between. CDR3 in DNA: TGTGCCAGCAGTTACTCGGGGGGTGAGCTCCACGAGCAGTACTTC. Translated: CASSYSGGELHEQYF.

The chain links TRBV6-5 to TRBJ1-1; D is undetermined. In germline, CDR1 is MNHEY, CDR2 SVGAGI. This CDR3 spans 14 amino acids. Trimming pared 6 bases from V and 2 bases from J, leaving 13 bases between. The CDR3 DNA is TGTGCCAGCAGATACCCGGGATTAAACACTGAAGCTTTCTTT. Translated: CASRYPGLNTEAFF.

Of note for this clone: One end of the junction does not line up with germline, which may come from a read error. The V call is TRBV15, the J call TRBJ1-2; no clear D. This CDR3 is built from 8 residues. The germline CDR1 and CDR2 sequences are LNHNV and YYDKDF (reference sequence). The CDR3: CATSQSVF. The CDR3 region has the DNA TGTGCCACCAGCCAGAGCGTCTTC.

The V call is TRBV27, the J call TRBJ1-5, with D perhaps TRBD1 (6 bases). The CDR3 totals 15 residues. Per germline, CDR1 MNHEY and CDR2 SMNVEV (reference sequence). V was cut by 5 bases and J by 2 bases, with 13 bases left in between. The CDR3 coding sequence is TGTGCCAGCAGTGGGGGGGGCGCGGGCAATCAGCCCCAGCATTTT. This encodes CASSGGGAGNQPQHF.

The chain has TRBV11-2 and TRBJ2-2; the match to TRBD2 covers 10 bases. CDR1 is SGHAT and CDR2 is FQNNGV in the germline V gene. V lost 5 bases, J lost 0 bases, and 3 bases stayed unmatched. The length of the CDR3 is 16 residues. The CDR3: CASSDSGGTNTGELFF. Here the CDR3 DNA reads TGTGCCAGCAGCGATAGCGGGGGGACGAACACCGGGGAGCTGTTTTTT. The full variable domain, its missing parts supplied by reference TRBV11-2 and TRBJ2-2, is EAGVAQSPRYKIIEKRQSVAFWCNPISGHATLYWYQQILGQGPKLLIQFQNNGVVDDSQLPKDRFSAERLKGVDSTLKIQPAKLEDSAVYLCASSDSGGTNTGELFFGEGSRLTVL.

This chain joins TRBV7-9 and TRBJ2-3, with D perhaps TRBD1 (5 bases). The CDR3 runs to 15 residues. V lost 5 bases, J lost 0 bases, and 12 bases lay in between. Germline V CDR1 and CDR2: SEHNR, FQNEAQ (reference sequence). The CDR3 DNA reads as TGTGCCAGCAGCCCCCAGACAGTAAGCACAGATACGCAGTATTTT. Translating gives CASSPQTVSTDTQYF.

The chain is built from TRBV7-6 and TRBJ2-2; 9 bases map to TRBD1. Germline loops: CDR1 SGHVS, CDR2 FNYEAQ. The CDR3 is 15 amino acids. Trimming cost V 4 bases and J 2 bases; bases outside gene matches: 2. The CDR3 DNA is TGTGCCAGCAGCTGGGGACAGGGAAACACCGGGGAGCTGTTTTTT. It specifies CASSWGQGNTGELFF.

The V gene is TRBV2, the J gene TRBJ2-2, with D perhaps TRBD2 (6 bases). The CDR3 covers 17 residues. Per the germline V gene, CDR1 is SNHLY and CDR2 is FYNNEI. The V and J ends lost 2 bases and 2 bases respectively, with 15 bases between them. In DNA, the CDR3 is TGTGCCAGCAGTGAAAACGGAGGGAGCATAAACACCGGGGAGCTGTTTTTT. Amino acids: CASSENGGSINTGELFF.

The genes are TRBV25-1 and TRBJ2-6, with 7 nucleotides matching TRBD2. V shed 4 bases, J shed 2 bases, and the junction held 5 bases outside the gene matches. Looked up from germline, CDR1 is MGHDK and CDR2 is SYGVNS. This CDR3 is built from 16 residues. CDR3 region: CASSGGGVPGANVLTF. The CDR3 nucleotides read TGTGCCAGCAGTGGGGGAGGGGTCCCTGGGGCCAACGTCCTGACTTTC. Drawing the rest from reference TRBV25-1 and TRBJ2-6, the complete variable domain is EADIYQTPRYLVIGTGKKITLECSQTMGHDKMYWYQQDPGMELHLIHYSYGVNSTEKGDLSSESTVSRIRTEHFPLTLESARPSHTSQYLCASSGGGVPGANVLTFGAGSRLTVL.